The present TCR beta chain was sequenced within a study of identical twins. General study findings and limits: For monozygotic twins, models underestimated out-of-frame TCR alpha sharing. Conclusions relied on cross-sectional statistical analysis, not following the same donors. The abundant beta clonotypes from cord blood had fewer insertions, and memory repertoires had none of this.

Template switching introduced a universal primer site, and the cDNA bore unique molecular identifiers. TCRdb re-called the 5' RACE reads with MiXCR, one entry per CDR3 protein. The table records 400,000 to 500,000 distinct CDR3 sequences, less than 20% of them present only once. Deletions cut 3 bases from V and 2 bases from J, with 11 bases between. The CDR3 is 16 residues long. Germline V CDR1 and CDR2: MNHEY, SMNVEV (reference sequence). This clonotype occurred a few times. Its antigen is undetermined. The sequencing sample was made of naive T cells sorted from blood. The chain combines TRBV27 with TRBJ1-6; weak D call: TRBD1 (6 bases). The receptor was derived from a man aged 45-60 years in good health. The CDR3 protein is CASSFSGGTYNSPLHF. In nucleotides, the CDR3 is TGTGCCAGCAGTTTCAGCGGGGGCACCTATAATTCACCCCTCCACTTT.